The 30 T cell receptor beta chains presented below share a single source sample, sequenced in a study of beta chain features in type 1 diabetes. Sequenced material consisted of expressed TCRB transcripts (all of the isolated RNA was reverse transcribed). Profiling relied on immunoSEQ multiplex PCR, and the TCRdb table lists in-frame clones only, not all of them. In the table there are roughly 400,000 clones, about 14% of which are singletons. The sample taken for sequencing was naive CD4+ T cells from blood. The receptor set was obtained from a man aged 30-40 years in good health.

J is TRBJ2-1 and V is TRBV25-1, with no clear D. The CDR3 spans 13 residues. The V end lost 0 bases, the J end lost 15 bases, and 15 bases lay between the germline ends. CDR1 and CDR2 (germline): MGHDK, SYGVNS. The CDR3 nucleotides are TGTGCCAGCAGTGAATATATTCTGGCTAATCGGTTCTTC. It is translated as CASSEYILANRFF.

The rearrangement joins TRBV11-2 to TRBJ2-1, with D unclear. The CDR3 contains 15 residues. Per the germline V gene, CDR1 is SGHAT and CDR2 is FQNNGV. Trimming pared 0 bases from V and 0 bases from J, leaving 6 bases between. This CDR3 reads CASSLDRGSYNEQFF. CDR3 in DNA: TGTGCCAGCAGCTTAGACAGAGGCTCCTACAATGAGCAGTTCTTC.

The chain employs TRBV9 and TRBJ2-3; TRBD2 aligns across 9 bases. From germline, CDR1 is SGDLS and CDR2 YYNGEE. The V and J ends lost 0 bases and 2 bases, in that order; junction bases with no gene match: 10. CDR3 size: 18 residues. In DNA form, the CDR3 reads TGTGCCAGCAGCGTAGCGGGAATAGCGGGGGACCTCACAGATACGCAGTATTTT. Encoded protein: CASSVAGIAGDLTDTQYF.

This chain links TRBV5-4 with TRBJ2-3, with D tentatively TRBD1 or TRBD2 (6 bases each). The CDR3 is made up of 13 amino acids. The V end was cut by 9 bases, the J end by 3 bases, with 14 bases between. Germline CDR1 is SGHNT and CDR2 is YYREEE (reference sequence). In nucleotides, the CDR3 is TGTGCCATTCAATGGAGGGGGACAGATACGCAGTATTTT. Translated: CAIQWRGTDTQYF.

This clone was seen a handful of times. V gene TRBV14 combines with J gene TRBJ2-5; either TRBD1 or TRBD2 may supply D (5 bases each). The CDR3 consists of 16 residues. The V end was cut by 4 bases, the J end by 5 bases, with 20 bases between. Germline assignment: CDR1 SGHDN and CDR2 FVKESK. CDR3 nucleotide sequence: TGTGCCAGCAGCCCGGGGCCCCGGACCCTCGGGGAGACCCAGTACTTC. It yields the protein CASSPGPRTLGETQYF. Combining the CDR3 with reference TRBV14 and TRBJ2-5 gives the whole variable domain EAGVTQFPSHSVIEKGQTVTLRCDPISGHDNLYWYRRVMGKEIKFLLHFVKESKQDESGMPNNRFLAERTGGTYSTLKVQPAELEDSGVYFCASSPGPRTLGETQYFGPGTRLLVL.

The V gene is TRBV11-2, the J gene TRBJ1-1; D ambiguous. Germline-derived CDR1 and CDR2 are SGHAT and FQNNGV. V lost 5 bases, J lost 1 base, and 14 bases lay in between. This CDR3 region has 15 residues. The CDR3 loop is CASSQIGKKNTEAFF. CDR3 bases: TGTGCCAGCAGCCAGATCGGGAAGAAGAACACTGAAGCTTTCTTT.

There are a few counts of this clone. The same CDR3 can be traced to other DNA sequences in this sample. This sequence joins TRBV30 and TRBJ1-5, with TRBD1 matching over 11 bases. CDR1 and CDR2 (germline): GTSNPN, SVGIG (reference sequence). The length of the CDR3 is 13 residues. The V segment lost 3 bases and the J segment 7 bases; nucleotides outside the gene matches: 2. In DNA, the CDR3 is TGTGCCTGGAGCGGACAGGGGGCGCAGCCCCAGCATTTT. Translated, it gives CAWSGQGAQPQHF.

The sample holds a few counts of this clone. This CDR3 is CSVVGSDGYGYTF. As DNA, the CDR3 is TGCAGCGTTGTAGGGTCTGACGGGTATGGCTACACCTTC. The rearrangement links TRBV29-1 to TRBJ1-2; D ambiguous. Germline V gene lookup returns CDR1 SQVTM and CDR2 ANQGSEA. The CDR3 has 13 amino acids. V lost 4 bases, J lost 5 bases, and 14 bases lay in between.

Only a few counts were recorded for this clone. The V gene is TRBV9, the J gene TRBJ1-1; 8 bases are shared with TRBD1. The ends lost 4 bases at V and 3 bases at J; junction bases unmatched: 2. CDR1 and CDR2 from the germline V gene are SGDLS and YYNGEE. The CDR3 has 13 residues. The CDR3 region has the DNA TGTGCCAGCAGCCCGGACAGGGACACTGAAGCTTTCTTT. As protein: CASSPDRDTEAFF.

The chain combines TRBV7-8 with TRBJ2-1, with TRBD2 identical over 10 bases. This CDR3 is 17 amino acids long. CDR1 SGHVS and CDR2 FQNEAQ come from the germline V gene. V lost 5 bases to trimming and J lost 6 bases; unmatched junction nucleotides: 13. The CDR3 coding sequence is TGTGCCAGCAGCCTACGGACCGGGACTAGCGCGATCAATGAGCAGTTCTTC. Amino acid sequence: CASSLRTGTSAINEQFF.

The sample holds a few counts of this clone. The chain carries TRBV9 and TRBJ2-2, with D possibly matching TRBD2 (6 bases). The germline gives CDR1 SGDLS, CDR2 YYNGEE. V was clipped by 0 bases and J by 0 bases, with 9 bases between them. This CDR3 region has 16 residues. DNA of the CDR3: TGTGCCAGCAGCGTAGAGCTAGCGTCGAACACCGGGGAGCTGTTTTTT. This sequence encodes CASSVELASNTGELFF.

This rearrangement joins TRBV5-1 to TRBJ2-1; 8 positions agree with TRBD1. The CDR3 runs to 15 residues. CDR1 is SGHRS and CDR2 is YFSETQ in the germline V gene. The V segment lost 1 base and the J segment 2 bases; nucleotides outside the gene matches: 2. The CDR3 protein is CASSLTGGTYNEQFF. As DNA, the CDR3 is TGCGCCAGCAGCTTGACAGGGGGTACCTACAATGAGCAGTTCTTC.

This chain connects TRBV7-7 to TRBJ2-1; D gene uncertain. V gave up 5 bases and J gave up 9 bases, with 11 bases separating them. The germline V gene encodes CDR1 SSHAT and CDR2 FNYEAQ (reference sequence). The CDR3 covers 12 residues. This CDR3 reads CASSHGRSEQFF. CDR3 DNA: TGTGCCAGCAGCCACGGACGGAGTGAGCAGTTCTTC.

The rearrangement uses TRBV7-3 and TRBJ1-3; D is ambiguous. The CDR3 runs to 16 residues. Germline V gene sequence: CDR1 SGHTA, CDR2 FQGTGA. The V and J ends lost 5 bases and 2 bases respectively, with 16 bases between them. Here the CDR3 DNA reads TGTGCCAGCAGCCTCGATGGCTCGGTCGCTGGAAACACCATATATTTT. Translating gives CASSLDGSVAGNTIYF.

There are a few counts of this clone. This chain's CDR3 is CASSAAGAPYNEQFF. DNA for the CDR3: TGTGCCAGCAGTGCAGCGGGAGCTCCCTACAATGAGCAGTTCTTC. The rearrangement uses TRBV25-1 and TRBJ2-1; TRBD2 matches 8 bases. The ends lost 4 bases at V and 2 bases at J; junction bases unmatched: 4. Germline loops: CDR1 MGHDK, CDR2 SYGVNS. The CDR3 has 15 residues.

This clone has just a few counts. The chain employs TRBV25-1 and TRBJ2-1; no reliable D call. Germline V gives CDR1 MGHDK, CDR2 SYGVNS. CDR3 length: 13 residues. The germline V and J ends were trimmed by 3 bases and 8 bases, with 11 bases remaining between them. The CDR3 loop is CASSDPFVDEQFF. In DNA form, the CDR3 reads TGTGCCAGCAGTGACCCCTTCGTCGATGAGCAGTTCTTC. The complete variable domain, with remaining parts taken from reference TRBV25-1 and TRBJ2-1, reads EADIYQTPRYLVIGTGKKITLECSQTMGHDKMYWYQQDPGMELHLIHYSYGVNSTEKGDLSSESTVSRIRTEHFPLTLESARPSHTSQYLCASSDPFVDEQFFGPGTRLTVL.

The CDR3 bases are TGCGCCAGCAGCCAAGCCCCAGCGGGAGTGGCCGGGGAGCTGTTTTTT. This encodes CASSQAPAGVAGELFF. V is TRBV4-3 and J is TRBJ2-2; TRBD2 aligns across 8 bases. Trimming at V came to 1 base and at J to 6 bases, leaving 7 bases not matched to a gene. CDR3 length equals 16 residues. Per the germline V gene, CDR1 is LGHNA and CDR2 is YSLEER.

This clone was observed a few times. J is TRBJ2-5 and V is TRBV15, with 7 bases lining up with TRBD2. Losses at the gene ends were 1 base for V and 0 bases for J; bases not matched to a gene: 2. The germline gives CDR1 LNHNV, CDR2 YYDKDF (reference sequence). The CDR3 runs to 15 residues. CDR3 loop: CATSRAGGHQETQYF. The CDR3 nucleotides are TGTGCCACCAGCAGAGCGGGAGGCCACCAAGAGACCCAGTACTTC.

This clone appeared many times. The same CDR3 can be traced to other DNA sequences in this sample. The V and J genes are TRBV7-9 and TRBJ2-3; D remains unclear. Germline CDR1 reads SEHNR; CDR2 reads FQNEAQ (reference sequence). The CDR3 is made up of 11 amino acids. V lost 5 bases and J 2 bases, leaving 2 bases between the germline ends. The CDR3 coding sequence is TGTGCCAGCAGCGCCACAGATACGCAGTATTTT. Amino acid sequence: CASSATDTQYF.

The CDR3: CASSVDPDYYNEQFF. In DNA form, the CDR3 reads TGTGCCAGCAGCGTAGATCCGGATTACTACAATGAGCAGTTCTTC. The V and J genes are TRBV9 and TRBJ2-1; no clear D gene. V lost 0 bases, J lost 3 bases, and 10 bases lay in between. The CDR3 is made up of 15 amino acids. In germline, CDR1 is SGDLS, CDR2 YYNGEE.

This rearrangement joins TRBV30 to TRBJ2-1, with a tentative D call TRBD2 (6 bases). CDR3 size: 14 residues. Germline V gives CDR1 GTSNPN, CDR2 SVGIG (reference sequence). Trimming left V 4 bases short and J 4 bases short, with 14 bases between. CDR3 sequence reads: CAWTNGAGYNEQFF. Written as DNA, the CDR3 is TGTGCCTGGACAAACGGGGCGGGATACAATGAGCAGTTCTTC.

CDR3 sequence (DNA): TGTGCTAGTGGTCGCGGCGGAGGGATGGACTACAATGAGCAGTTCTTC. Translating it yields CASGRGGGMDYNEQFF. This sequence joins TRBV12-5 and TRBJ2-1; a possible D gene is TRBD2 (6 bases). Looked up from germline, CDR1 is LGHNT and CDR2 is FRNRAP. The ends were cut back, 5 bases at V and 3 bases at J, with 17 bases in the middle. This CDR3 has 16 residues.

This clone has more than one count but fewer than ten. V and J are TRBV9 and TRBJ2-2; 9 positions agree with TRBD2. Unmatched junction bases numbered 7, after V lost 1 base and J lost 0 bases. The V gene's germline CDR1 is SGDLS and CDR2 YYNGEE. The CDR3 sequence is 18 residues long. The CDR3 DNA is TGTGCCAGCAGCGTATTGTGGGGACTAGCCGCGAACACCGGGGAGCTGTTTTTT. Amino acids: CASSVLWGLAANTGELFF. Full variable domain (missing parts from reference TRBV9 and TRBJ2-2): DSGVTQTPKHLITATGQRVTLRCSPRSGDLSVYWYQQSLDQGLQFLIQYYNGEERAKGNILERFSAQQFPDLHSELNLSSLELGDSALYFCASSVLWGLAANTGELFFGEGSRLTVL.

This clone was picked up a small number of times. This rearrangement joins TRBV14 to TRBJ2-7; perhaps D is TRBD1 or TRBD2 (5 bases each). V lost 4 bases and J lost 1, with 8 bases in between. Germline V gene sequence: CDR1 SGHDN, CDR2 FVKESK. The CDR3 consists of 13 residues. CDR3: CASSRGISYEQYF. DNA for the CDR3: TGTGCCAGCAGCCGGGGGATTTCCTACGAGCAGTACTTC.

This clone was seen more than once but under ten times. This sequence joins TRBV4-1 and TRBJ2-1; D uncertain. The germline V gene has CDR1 MGHRA and CDR2 YSYEKL. Trimming pared 1 base from V and 5 bases from J, leaving 12 bases between. The CDR3 totals 15 residues. The CDR3 sequence: CASSQAGRRNNEQFF. DNA of the CDR3: TGCGCCAGCAGCCAAGCCGGCAGGAGAAACAATGAGCAGTTCTTC.

The chain couples TRBV5-1 to TRBJ2-3; D is unclear. The V gene's germline CDR1 is SGHRS and CDR2 YFSETQ. Trimming took off 9 bases at V and 2 bases at J, with 16 bases between the two ends. This CDR3 has 14 amino acids. The chain's CDR3 is CATAVDANTDTQYF. The CDR3 coding sequence is TGCGCCACCGCAGTCGACGCCAACACAGATACGCAGTATTTT.

The chain joins TRBV10-3 to TRBJ2-5; tentatively, D is TRBD1 (5 bases). Germline V gene data show CDR1 as ENHRY and CDR2 as SYGVKD. The CDR3 has 13 residues. Trimming left V 3 bases short and J 4 bases short, with 9 bases between. The CDR3 coding sequence is TGTGCCATCAGTGACCAGGGTACAGAGACCCAGTACTTC. Translated: CAISDQGTETQYF.

This clone was recorded a few times. The CDR3 loop is CASRQGRDTEAFF. The CDR3 nucleotides read TGTGCCAGCCGACAGGGTCGGGACACTGAAGCTTTCTTT. This rearrangement joins TRBV25-1 to TRBJ1-1; 7 bases line up with TRBD1. This CDR3 is 13 amino acids long. From germline, CDR1 is MGHDK and CDR2 SYGVNS. V dropped 8 bases and J dropped 3; count of bases not matched to a gene: 6.

This clone was counted between two and nine times. The chain carries TRBV28 and TRBJ1-5; D call uncertain. The ends were cut back, 6 bases at V and 1 base at J, with 10 bases in the middle. This CDR3 spans 14 amino acids. Germline loops: CDR1 MDHEN, CDR2 SYDVKM. The CDR3 sequence is CASRPDSSNQPQHF. DNA for the CDR3: TGTGCCAGCAGACCGGACTCGAGCAATCAGCCCCAGCATTTT.

This clone was counted only a few times. In nucleotides, the CDR3 is TGTGCCAGCAGCCAAGATAAACTACATCTAGCCAAAAACATTCAGTACTTC. Protein: CASSQDKLHLAKNIQYF. The chain combines TRBV14 with TRBJ2-4; D call uncertain. This CDR3 is 17 amino acids long. CDR1 and CDR2 from the germline V gene are SGHDN and FVKESK. Trimming stripped 0 bases from V and 0 bases from J, with 12 bases between.